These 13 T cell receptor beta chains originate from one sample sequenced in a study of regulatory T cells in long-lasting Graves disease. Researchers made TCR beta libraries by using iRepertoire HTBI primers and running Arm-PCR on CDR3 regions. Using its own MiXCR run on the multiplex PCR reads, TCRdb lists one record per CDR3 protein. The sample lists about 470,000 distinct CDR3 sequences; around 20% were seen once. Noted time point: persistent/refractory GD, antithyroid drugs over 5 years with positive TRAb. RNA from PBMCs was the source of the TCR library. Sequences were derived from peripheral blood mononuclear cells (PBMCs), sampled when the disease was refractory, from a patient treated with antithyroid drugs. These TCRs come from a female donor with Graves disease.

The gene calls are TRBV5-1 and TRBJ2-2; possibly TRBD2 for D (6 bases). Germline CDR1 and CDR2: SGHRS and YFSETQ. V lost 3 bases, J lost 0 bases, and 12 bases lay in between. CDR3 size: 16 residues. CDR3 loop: CASSWTKSPNTGELFF. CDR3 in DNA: TGCGCCAGCAGCTGGACTAAATCCCCGAACACCGGGGAGCTGTTTTTT.

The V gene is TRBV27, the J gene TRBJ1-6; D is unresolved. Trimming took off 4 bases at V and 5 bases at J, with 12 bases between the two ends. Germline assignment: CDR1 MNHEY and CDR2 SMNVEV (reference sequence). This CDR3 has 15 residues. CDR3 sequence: CASSSPWRNNSPLHF. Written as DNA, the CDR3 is TGTGCCAGCAGTTCCCCGTGGAGGAATAATTCACCCCTCCACTTT.

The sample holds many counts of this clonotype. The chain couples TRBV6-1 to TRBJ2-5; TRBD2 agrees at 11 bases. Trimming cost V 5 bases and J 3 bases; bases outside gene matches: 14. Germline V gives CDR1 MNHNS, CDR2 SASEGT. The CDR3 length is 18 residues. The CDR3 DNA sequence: TGTGCCAGCAGTCAAAGCCCCTTTAGCGGGAGGGGAGAAGAGACCCAGTACTTC. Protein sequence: CASSQSPFSGRGEETQYF.

CDR3 sequence reads: CASAGSGELFF. The CDR3 region has the DNA TGTGCCAGCGCCGGATCCGGGGAGCTGTTTTTT. The J gene is TRBJ2-2, the V gene TRBV7-6; D gene unclear. The CDR3 contains 11 residues. Looked up from germline, CDR1 is SGHVS and CDR2 is FNYEAQ. V shed 8 bases and J shed 6 bases, with 7 bases lying between them.

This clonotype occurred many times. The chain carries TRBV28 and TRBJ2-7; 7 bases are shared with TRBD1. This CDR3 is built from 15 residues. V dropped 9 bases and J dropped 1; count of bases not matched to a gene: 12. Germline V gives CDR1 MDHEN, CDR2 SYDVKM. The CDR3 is CASSGPQGISYEQYF. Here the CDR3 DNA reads TGTGCCAGTTCGGGACCACAGGGGATATCCTACGAGCAGTACTTC.

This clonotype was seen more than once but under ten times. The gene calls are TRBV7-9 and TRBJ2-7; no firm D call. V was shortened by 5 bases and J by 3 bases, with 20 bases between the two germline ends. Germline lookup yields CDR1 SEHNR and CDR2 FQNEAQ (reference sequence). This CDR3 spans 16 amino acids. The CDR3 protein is CASSLGGLAVNYEQYF. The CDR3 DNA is TGTGCCAGCAGCCTAGGCGGCTTGGCGGTGAACTACGAGCAGTACTTC.

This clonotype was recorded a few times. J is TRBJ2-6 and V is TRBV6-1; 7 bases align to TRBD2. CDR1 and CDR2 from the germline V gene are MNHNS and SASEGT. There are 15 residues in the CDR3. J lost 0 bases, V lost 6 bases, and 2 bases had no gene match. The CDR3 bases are TGTGCCAGCAGAGCGGGAAGCTCTGGGGCCAACGTCCTGACTTTC. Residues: CASRAGSSGANVLTF.

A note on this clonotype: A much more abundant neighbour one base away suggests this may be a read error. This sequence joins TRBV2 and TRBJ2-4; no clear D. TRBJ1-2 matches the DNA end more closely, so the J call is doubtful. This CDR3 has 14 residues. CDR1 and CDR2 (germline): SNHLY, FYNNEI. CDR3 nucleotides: TGTGCCAGCAGCACCCTGCACAGCTCCTATGGCTACACCTTC. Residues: CASSTLHSSYGYTF.

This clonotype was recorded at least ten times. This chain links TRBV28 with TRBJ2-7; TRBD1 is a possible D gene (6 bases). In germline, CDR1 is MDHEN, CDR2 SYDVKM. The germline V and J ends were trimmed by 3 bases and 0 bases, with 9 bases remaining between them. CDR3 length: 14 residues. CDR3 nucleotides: TGTGCCAGCAGTTTCCGGGACAACTCCTACGAGCAGTACTTC. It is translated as CASSFRDNSYEQYF.

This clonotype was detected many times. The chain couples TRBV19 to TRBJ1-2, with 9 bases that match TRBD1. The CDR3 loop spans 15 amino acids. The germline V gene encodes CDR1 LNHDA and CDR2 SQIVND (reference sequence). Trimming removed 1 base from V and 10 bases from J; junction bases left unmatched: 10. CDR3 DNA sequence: TGTGCCAGTAGTATAGTCGCAGGGACAGGGAAAGACTACACCTTC. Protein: CASSIVAGTGKDYTF. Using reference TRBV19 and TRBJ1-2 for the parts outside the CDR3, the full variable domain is DGGITQSPKYLFRKEGQNVTLSCEQNLNHDAMYWYRQDPGQGLRLIYYSQIVNDFQKGDIAEGYSVSREKKESFPLTVTSAQKNPTAFYLCASSIVAGTGKDYTFGSGTRLTVV.

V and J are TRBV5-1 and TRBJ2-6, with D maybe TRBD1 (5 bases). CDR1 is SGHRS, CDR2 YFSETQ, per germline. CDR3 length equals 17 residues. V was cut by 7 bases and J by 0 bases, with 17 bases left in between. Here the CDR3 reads CASQGFRPDSGANVLTF. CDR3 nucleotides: TGCGCCAGCCAGGGCTTTCGACCAGACTCTGGGGCCAACGTCCTGACTTTC.

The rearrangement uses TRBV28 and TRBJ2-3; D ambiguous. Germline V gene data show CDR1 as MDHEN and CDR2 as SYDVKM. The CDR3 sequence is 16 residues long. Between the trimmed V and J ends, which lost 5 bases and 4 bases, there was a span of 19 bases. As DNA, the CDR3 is TGTGCCAGCAGTGACACGGCGAGTGTGATGTCAGATACGCAGTATTTT. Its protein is CASSDTASVMSDTQYF.

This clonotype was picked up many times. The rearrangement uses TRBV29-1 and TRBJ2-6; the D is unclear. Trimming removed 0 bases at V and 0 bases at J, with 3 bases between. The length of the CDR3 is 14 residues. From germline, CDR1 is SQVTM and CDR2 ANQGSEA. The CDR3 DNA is TGCAGCGTTGAAGACCCCTCTGGGGCCAACGTCCTGACTTTC. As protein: CSVEDPSGANVLTF.